These T cell receptor beta chains were read from a single sample in a study of cytomegalovirus exposure and HLA in healthy donors. The data were produced by immunoSEQ multiplex PCR, yet TCRdb's version contains in-frame clones alone and is incomplete. The sample contains around 200,000 clones, under 70% of which appear only once. The material sequenced was PBMCs. The receptors derive from a man aged 40-55 years in good health and CMV-seropositive. CDR3s include the opening cysteine and the closing phenylalanine or tryptophan. The order of the fields is V gene, J gene, CDR3 length, clone size, D gene, CDR3 DNA, CDR3 protein. A D gene is named only where the DNA matches it firmly. Clone sizes are given selectively: once, few, many, or a class where the clone is expanded.

v_call: TRBV5-4; j_call: TRBJ2-3; cdr3_length: 15; clone_size: few; d_call: TRBD2; cdr3_nt: TGTGCCAGCAGCTTAGCGGGGGACATCACAGATACGCAGTATTTT; cdr3_aa: CASSLAGDITDTQYF
v_call: TRBV4-1; j_call: TRBJ2-3; cdr3_length: 16; clone_size: few; d_call: TRBD2; cdr3_nt: TGCGCCAGCAGCCAAGATGCGGGGGGCCCCGCAGATACGCAGTATTTT; cdr3_aa: CASSQDAGGPADTQYF
v_call: TRBV9; j_call: TRBJ2-2; cdr3_length: 11; clone_size: .; d_call: .; cdr3_nt: TGTGCCAGCAGCGCGAGCTCTGTGCTGTTTTTT; cdr3_aa: CASSASSVLFF
v_call: TRBV4-1; j_call: TRBJ1-5; cdr3_length: 17; clone_size: once; d_call: .; cdr3_nt: TGCGCCAGCAGCCAAGCTCTGGGCCCTCTTAGCAATCAGCCCCAGCATTTT; cdr3_aa: CASSQALGPLSNQPQHF
v_call: TRBV28; j_call: TRBJ1-6; cdr3_length: 15; clone_size: .; d_call: .; cdr3_nt: TGTGCCAGCGCGTCAAGCTGGTCGAGCAATTCACCCCTCCACTTT; cdr3_aa: CASASSWSSNSPLHF
v_call: TRBV28; j_call: TRBJ2-2; cdr3_length: 15; clone_size: .; d_call: .; cdr3_nt: TGTGCCAGCAGTACTGGTGGGACACTCACCGGGGAGCTGTTTTTT; cdr3_aa: CASSTGGTLTGELFF
v_call: TRBV20-1; j_call: TRBJ2-1; cdr3_length: 11; clone_size: .; d_call: .; cdr3_nt: TGCAGTGCTTGTGACAGGAATGAGCAGTTCTTC; cdr3_aa: CSACDRNEQFF
v_call: TRBV5-1; j_call: TRBJ2-4; cdr3_length: 15; clone_size: .; d_call: .; cdr3_nt: TGCGCCAGCAGCTTGACCAGGGGAGCCAAAAACATTCAGTACTTC; cdr3_aa: CASSLTRGAKNIQYF
v_call: TRBV9; j_call: TRBJ2-1; cdr3_length: 15; clone_size: .; d_call: .; cdr3_nt: TGTGCCAGCAGCGTAGGACCGACTTCAGCCAATGAGCAGTTCTTC; cdr3_aa: CASSVGPTSANEQFF
v_call: TRBV7-2; j_call: TRBJ1-6; cdr3_length: 13; clone_size: once; d_call: .; cdr3_nt: TGTGCCAGCAGCCCAGAGGGTATCCAACCCCTCCACTTT; cdr3_aa: CASSPEGIQPLHF
v_call: TRBV9; j_call: TRBJ1-4; cdr3_length: 14; clone_size: .; d_call: .; cdr3_nt: TGTGCCAGCAGCGTAGCACAGGGAGATGAAAAACTGTTTTTT; cdr3_aa: CASSVAQGDEKLFF
v_call: TRBV6-5; j_call: TRBJ2-7; cdr3_length: 14; clone_size: .; d_call: TRBD2; cdr3_nt: TGTGCCAGCAGTTACTCCAGGGAGGGCGGCGAGCAGTACTTC; cdr3_aa: CASSYSREGGEQYF